These T cell receptor beta chains were read from a single sample in a study of cytomegalovirus exposure and HLA in healthy donors. The table came from immunoSEQ multiplex PCR; TCRdb's copy has only in-frame clones and leaves some out. The sample includes 120,000 to 150,000 clones, roughly 90% seen only once; the top ten take 2.9%. The specimen sequenced was PBMCs. The receptor set was obtained from a man aged 18 to 29 in good health and CMV-seronegative. CDR3s include the opening cysteine and the closing phenylalanine or tryptophan. The D gene is left open where the match is weak. A row's size may be missing; if present it is once, few, many or a size class.

size: .; J: TRBJ2-2; D: TRBD2; V: TRBV7-2; length: 18; CDR3: CASPLRGLAGGHGGELFF; DNA: TGTGCCAGCCCGCTCCGGGGACTAGCGGGGGGGCACGGCGGGGAGCTGTTTTTT
size: .; J: TRBJ2-6; D: .; V: TRBV4-1; length: 16; CDR3: CASSAIYPSGANVLTF; DNA: TGCGCCAGCAGCGCGATATACCCCTCTGGGGCCAACGTCCTGACTTTC
size: .; J: TRBJ1-2; D: .; V: TRBV7-2; length: 14; CDR3: CASSPSGGIYGYTF; DNA: TGTGCCAGCAGCCCTTCCGGGGGTATCTATGGCTACACCTTC
size: few; J: TRBJ1-3; D: TRBD1; V: TRBV7-8; length: 15; CDR3: CASSSNRGFGNTIYF; DNA: TGTGCCAGCAGCTCCAACAGGGGCTTTGGAAACACCATATATTTT
size: .; J: TRBJ1-2; D: TRBD1; V: TRBV2; length: 12; CDR3: CASSTGAYGYTF; DNA: TGTGCCAGCAGTACAGGGGCCTATGGCTACACCTTC
size: .; J: TRBJ2-7; D: TRBD1; V: TRBV6-5; length: 14; CDR3: CASSWDRGVYEQYF; DNA: TGTGCCAGCAGTTGGGACAGAGGGGTCTACGAGCAGTACTTC
size: .; J: TRBJ2-5; D: .; V: TRBV9; length: 15; CDR3: CASSESPRGGETQYF; DNA: TGTGCCAGCAGCGAGAGCCCCAGGGGCGGGGAGACCCAGTACTTC
size: .; J: TRBJ1-4; D: TRBD1; V: TRBV11-2; length: 16; CDR3: CASSLNRGATNEKLFF; DNA: TGTGCCAGCAGCTTAAACAGGGGAGCAACTAATGAAAAACTGTTTTTT
size: once; J: TRBJ2-5; D: TRBD2; V: TRBV20-1; length: 11; CDR3: CSAWGGETQYF; DNA: TGCAGTGCTTGGGGGGGAGAGACCCAGTACTTC
size: .; J: TRBJ1-2; D: .; V: TRBV2; length: 14; CDR3: CASSEALGREGYTF; DNA: TGTGCCAGCAGTGAAGCGCTAGGGCGGGAAGGCTACACCTTC
size: .; J: TRBJ2-1; D: .; V: TRBV6-1; length: 15; CDR3: CASLPLERTYNEQFF; DNA: TGTGCCAGCCTCCCCTTGGAGCGGACTTACAATGAGCAGTTCTTC
size: .; J: TRBJ2-1; D: .; V: TRBV9; length: 14; CDR3: CASSGDGFYNEQFF; DNA: TGTGCCAGCAGCGGAGACGGGTTCTACAATGAGCAGTTCTTC
size: few; J: TRBJ1-2; D: TRBD1; V: TRBV5-1; length: 13; CDR3: CASSFGQGDGYTF; DNA: TGCGCCAGCAGCTTCGGACAGGGGGACGGCTACACCTTC
size: once; J: TRBJ2-2; D: TRBD1; V: TRBV18; length: 18; CDR3: CASSLFSPMDRVTGELFF; DNA: TGTGCCAGCTCATTGTTTTCGCCCATGGACAGGGTCACCGGGGAGCTGTTTTTT
size: .; J: TRBJ2-1; D: TRBD2; V: TRBV9; length: 16; CDR3: CASSAASGRYMYEQFF; DNA: TGTGCCAGCAGCGCGGCTAGCGGGAGGTATATGTATGAGCAGTTCTTC
size: .; J: TRBJ2-1; D: .; V: TRBV18; length: 17; CDR3: CASSPPGGGLLYNEQFF; DNA: TGTGCCAGCTCACCACCGGGAGGGGGGCTGCTCTACAATGAGCAGTTCTTC
size: once; J: TRBJ2-7; D: TRBD1; V: TRBV5-1; length: 16; CDR3: CASSLAPGQGAYEQYF; DNA: TGCGCCAGCAGCTTGGCTCCGGGACAGGGGGCCTACGAGCAGTACTTC
size: .; J: TRBJ2-1; D: TRBD1; V: TRBV27; length: 14; CDR3: CASRDRTTYNEQFF; DNA: TGTGCCAGCAGGGACAGGACCACCTACAATGAGCAGTTCTTC
size: .; J: TRBJ1-2; D: .; V: TRBV4-1; length: 17; CDR3: CASSQVRYDFRGYGYTF; DNA: TGCGCCAGCAGCCAAGTACGGTATGACTTCAGAGGCTATGGCTACACCTTC
size: .; J: TRBJ1-4; D: TRBD1; V: TRBV19; length: 13; CDR3: CASWGQGNEKLFF; DNA: TGTGCCAGTTGGGGACAGGGGAATGAAAAACTGTTTTTT
size: .; J: TRBJ2-7; D: TRBD1; V: TRBV7-9; length: 14; CDR3: CASSISDRGVEQYF; DNA: TGTGCCAGCAGCATATCCGACAGGGGCGTCGAGCAGTACTTC
size: .; J: TRBJ2-3; D: TRBD1; V: TRBV2; length: 15; CDR3: CASSFAGGPTDTQYF; DNA: TGTGCCAGCAGTTTCGCAGGGGGCCCCACAGATACGCAGTATTTT
size: .; J: TRBJ1-5; D: .; V: TRBV30; length: 13; CDR3: CAWSVQGNQPQHF; DNA: TGTGCCTGGAGTGTCCAGGGGAATCAGCCCCAGCATTTT
size: .; J: TRBJ2-5; D: .; V: TRBV5-8; length: 16; CDR3: CASSLDASDVWETQYF; DNA: TGTGCCAGCAGCCTGGATGCGAGCGACGTTTGGGAGACCCAGTACTTC
size: .; J: TRBJ2-5; D: TRBD2; V: TRBV19; length: 17; CDR3: CASSPGLAGTVQETQYF; DNA: TGTGCCAGTAGTCCGGGACTAGCGGGCACCGTCCAAGAGACCCAGTACTTC
size: .; J: TRBJ1-5; D: TRBD1; V: TRBV30; length: 13; CDR3: CAWSATGDQPQHF; DNA: TGTGCCTGGAGTGCGACAGGGGATCAGCCCCAGCATTTT
size: few; J: TRBJ1-6; D: TRBD1; V: TRBV6-1; length: 15; CDR3: CASGPGQGGNSPLHF; DNA: TGTGCCAGCGGACCAGGACAGGGCGGTAATTCACCCCTCCACTTT
size: .; J: TRBJ2-3; D: .; V: TRBV9; length: 14; CDR3: CASSVALEESTQYF; DNA: TGTGCCAGCAGCGTAGCTCTGGAGGAATCAACGCAGTATTTT
size: few; J: TRBJ2-7; D: TRBD1; V: TRBV6-5; length: 14; CDR3: CASRVDRGSYEQYF; DNA: TGTGCCAGCAGGGTGGACAGGGGCTCCTACGAGCAGTACTTC
size: .; J: TRBJ1-5; D: TRBD1; V: TRBV19; length: 16; CDR3: CASSITGTGGGQPQHF; DNA: TGTGCCAGTAGTATAACCGGGACAGGGGGCGGACAGCCCCAGCATTTT
size: .; J: TRBJ2-2; D: .; V: TRBV5-8; length: 14; CDR3: CASSLVSYTGELFF; DNA: TGTGCCAGCAGCTTGGTCAGTTACACCGGGGAGCTGTTTTTT
size: .; J: TRBJ1-1; D: TRBD1; V: TRBV28; length: 13; CDR3: CASRAGGRTEAFF; DNA: TGTGCCAGCAGGGCAGGGGGCCGGACTGAAGCTTTCTTT
size: .; J: TRBJ2-3; D: .; V: TRBV13; length: 15; CDR3: CASSLRLGEVDTQYF; DNA: TGTGCCAGCAGCTTAAGACTAGGGGAGGTAGATACGCAGTATTTT
size: .; J: TRBJ1-1; D: .; V: TRBV27; length: 14; CDR3: CASSRLAGAPEAFF; DNA: TGTGCCAGCAGTCGATTGGCAGGGGCTCCTGAAGCTTTCTTT
size: .; J: TRBJ2-1; D: TRBD2; V: TRBV11-2; length: 16; CDR3: CASSGLAGNSYNEQFF; DNA: TGTGCCAGCAGCGGACTAGCGGGGAACTCCTACAATGAGCAGTTCTTC
size: .; J: TRBJ2-7; D: .; V: TRBV5-1; length: 12; CDR3: CASSSQGYEQYF; DNA: TGCGCCAGCAGTTCTCAGGGATACGAGCAGTACTTC
size: .; J: TRBJ1-4; D: TRBD1; V: TRBV5-6; length: 14; CDR3: CASSFGQGTSKLFF; DNA: TGTGCCAGCAGCTTCGGACAGGGTACTTCCAAACTGTTTTTT
size: .; J: TRBJ1-1; D: .; V: TRBV11-3; length: 16; CDR3: CASSLDSPGGAEEAFF; DNA: TGTGCCAGCAGCTTAGACTCCCCGGGGGGCGCTGAGGAAGCTTTCTTT
size: few; J: TRBJ1-4; D: .; V: TRBV6-1; length: 14; CDR3: CASSARAFGEKLFF; DNA: TGTGCCAGCAGCGCCAGGGCGTTCGGAGAAAAACTGTTTTTT
size: .; J: TRBJ2-5; D: .; V: TRBV9; length: 15; CDR3: CASSLRGTGQETQYF; DNA: TGTGCCAGCAGCCTCCGGGGGACGGGACAAGAGACCCAGTACTTC
size: .; J: TRBJ2-5; D: .; V: TRBV20-1; length: 11; CDR3: CSARDRETQYF; DNA: TGCAGTGCTAGAGATCGGGAGACCCAGTACTTC
size: .; J: TRBJ2-1; D: TRBD1; V: TRBV25-1; length: 14; CDR3: CASMAAGGLNEQFF; DNA: TGTGCCAGCATGGCAGCAGGGGGCTTGAATGAGCAGTTCTTC